This paragraph reports one T cell receptor beta chain. The target antigen is unknown. The CDR3 is made up of 14 amino acids. The ends lost 2 bases at V and 5 bases at J; junction bases unmatched: 5. These data belong to a study of CD8 T cells in Susac syndrome. TEMRA cells were FACS-enriched, while CD8+ and CD4+ T cells were negatively isolated. A quantity of about 0.45 to 1 ug RNA underwent reverse transcription using random hexamers. Coverage of TCR beta CDR3 amplification by immunoSEQ multiplex PCR extended to 54 Vbeta and 13 Jbeta. Each CDR3 protein is one row after TCRdb ran MiXCR on the immunoSEQ multiplex PCR reads. Seen here are about 130,000 distinct CDR3 sequences, 93% observed once, and the top ten hold approximately 0.31%. Study outcomes and limitations: Acknowledgment was made by the study that its TCR sequencing and HLA analysis involved a relatively small number of individuals.

What was sequenced was CD8+ T cells from PBMCs. This chain connects TRBV12-3 or TRBV12-4 to TRBJ2-5, with 7 bases lining up with TRBD1. The clonotype was recovered from a human donor with multiple sclerosis. The CDR3 sequence is CASSLRGREETQYF. For the CDR3, the DNA is TGTGCCAGCAGTTTAAGGGGGCGAGAGGAGACCCAGTACTTC.